The next 18 T cell receptor beta chains were all read from a single sample in a study of shared clonotypes between healthy human individuals. Sequenced by immunoSEQ multiplex PCR; TCRdb stores in-frame clones only, minus some. The sample lists 2 million to 2.5 million clones, about 94% occurring once. Sequencing used naive CD4+ T cells sorted from blood. Noted subset: CD45RA+ positively selected. These receptors all stem from a man younger than 35 in good health.

This chain joins TRBV18 and TRBJ1-2; TRBD1 matches 8 bases. The V segment lost 4 bases and the J segment 1 base; nucleotides outside the gene matches: 2. The CDR3 is made up of 14 amino acids. Germline CDR1 and CDR2: KGHSH and LQKENI. The chain's CDR3 is CASSLGQVNYGYTF. The DNA for the CDR3 is TGTGCCAGCTCACTGGGACAGGTTAACTATGGCTACACCTTC.

A remark on this clone: Within the sample, other DNA sequences also encode this same CDR3. This sequence joins TRBV5-1 and TRBJ2-7; unclear D gene. V lost 5 bases and J 1 base, leaving 10 bases between the germline ends. Germline CDR1 SGHRS, CDR2 YFSETQ. The CDR3 sequence is 13 residues long. Here the CDR3 reads CASSSDGSYEQYF. CDR3 coding DNA: TGCGCCAGCAGTTCGGACGGTTCCTACGAGCAGTACTTC.

The rearrangement joins TRBV5-1 to TRBJ2-2; 9 positions match TRBD2. The CDR3 extends over 16 amino acids. CDR1 SGHRS and CDR2 YFSETQ come from the germline V gene. V shed 4 bases and J 5 bases; nucleotides not matched to a gene: 9. The CDR3, as DNA: TGCGCCAGCAGCCCCCAGACTAGCGGCGGGACCGGGGAGCTGTTTTTT. Amino acid sequence: CASSPQTSGGTGELFF.

This chain connects TRBV7-2 to TRBJ2-1; 11 bases match TRBD2. V lost 3 bases, J lost 9 bases, and 4 bases stayed unmatched. Germline V gene data show CDR1 as SGHTA and CDR2 as FQGNSA. The CDR3 contains 14 residues. The CDR3 DNA reads as TGTGCCAGCAGCTTTAGCGGGAGGGCCCCTGAGCAGTTCTTC. Residues: CASSFSGRAPEQFF.

The chain recombines TRBV7-2 with TRBJ2-5; no firm D call. Germline CDR1 is SGHTA and CDR2 is FQGNSA. The CDR3 is made up of 13 amino acids. V lost 1 base and J 3 bases, leaving 6 bases between the germline ends. This CDR3 is CASSLGMKETQYF. The CDR3 DNA sequence: TGTGCCAGCAGCTTAGGGATGAAAGAGACCCAGTACTTC.

The chain carries TRBV11-2 and TRBJ2-1, with 7 bases that match TRBD2. With 9 bases clipped from V and 7 bases from J, the junction kept 15 bases outside the gene matches. This CDR3 contains 15 residues. Looked up from germline, CDR1 is SGHAT and CDR2 is FQNNGV. DNA for the CDR3: TGTGCCAGTCGTCAACCGGCGGGGGACCTGAATGAGCAGTTCTTC. It encodes CASRQPAGDLNEQFF.

Details on this clone: This same CDR3 is encoded by further DNA sequences in the sample. The chain links TRBV5-6 to TRBJ2-5, with 14 bases aligning to TRBD2. Germline lookup yields CDR1 SGHDT and CDR2 YYEEEE. This CDR3 region has 15 residues. Trimming took 2 bases from V and 4 from J; bases not matched to a gene: 1. CDR3 bases: TGTGCCAGCAGCTTAGGACTAGCGGGAGGAGAGACCCAGTACTTC. It specifies CASSLGLAGGETQYF.

This rearrangement joins TRBV27 to TRBJ2-5; D is possibly TRBD2 (5 bases). The CDR3 contains 15 residues. Germline loops: CDR1 MNHEY, CDR2 SMNVEV (reference sequence). V lost 4 bases and J lost 4, with 16 bases in between. For the CDR3, the DNA is TGTGCCAGCAGTTCCGAGGGAAGGGTGGGAGAGACCCAGTACTTC. Its protein is CASSSEGRVGETQYF.

V is TRBV19 and J is TRBJ2-1; 9 positions match TRBD2. The CDR3 loop spans 15 amino acids. The germline V gene has CDR1 LNHDA and CDR2 SQIVND (reference sequence). Losses at the gene ends were 7 bases for V and 4 bases for J; bases not matched to a gene: 8. CDR3 residues: CASTDSGRKYNEQFF. In DNA form, the CDR3 reads TGTGCCAGTACCGACAGCGGGAGGAAATACAATGAGCAGTTCTTC.

V is TRBV19 and J is TRBJ2-7; perhaps TRBD1 as D (6 bases). V was cut by 6 bases and J by 5 bases, with 17 bases left in between. The CDR3 is 14 amino acids. Germline V gives CDR1 LNHDA, CDR2 SQIVND (reference sequence). The chain's CDR3 is CASRTRGYLDEQYF. In DNA, the CDR3 is TGTGCCAGTAGAACAAGGGGGTATTTAGACGAGCAGTACTTC.

J is TRBJ1-5 and V is TRBV9, with 10 bases lining up with TRBD1. CDR3 length: 16 residues. Germline values: CDR1 SGDLS, CDR2 YYNGEE. V lost 3 bases and J lost 3; bases outside the gene matches: 6. In DNA form, the CDR3 reads TGTGCCAGCAGCGCTACCGGGACAGGGGTCAATCAGCCCCAGCATTTT. Protein sequence: CASSATGTGVNQPQHF. Full variable domain (rest looked up from reference TRBV9 and TRBJ1-5): DSGVTQTPKHLITATGQRVTLRCSPRSGDLSVYWYQQSLDQGLQFLIQYYNGEERAKGNILERFSAQQFPDLHSELNLSSLELGDSALYFCASSATGTGVNQPQHFGDGTRLSIL.

This chain joins TRBV19 and TRBJ1-5; 7 nucleotides match TRBD1. The CDR3 contains 15 residues. Germline-derived CDR1 and CDR2 are LNHDA and SQIVND (reference sequence). V lost 7 bases to trimming and J lost 6 bases; unmatched junction nucleotides: 12. This CDR3 is CASTPTGIVSQPQHF. The CDR3 DNA is TGTGCCAGTACTCCGACAGGGATAGTAAGTCAGCCCCAGCATTTT. Full variable domain (missing parts from reference TRBV19 and TRBJ1-5): DGGITQSPKYLFRKEGQNVTLSCEQNLNHDAMYWYRQDPGQGLRLIYYSQIVNDFQKGDIAEGYSVSREKKESFPLTVTSAQKNPTAFYLCASTPTGIVSQPQHFGDGTRLSIL.

About this clone: In the same sample, other DNA sequences code for this CDR3. This chain links TRBV5-1 with TRBJ1-1; TRBD1 aligns across 8 bases. CDR3 length equals 14 residues. Trimming at V came to 1 base and at J to 5 bases, leaving 4 bases not matched to a gene. Per germline, CDR1 SGHRS and CDR2 YFSETQ. CDR3 in amino acids: CASSLQGAGTEAFF. The DNA for the CDR3 is TGCGCCAGCAGCTTGCAGGGGGCAGGTACTGAAGCTTTCTTT.

This chain connects TRBV7-2 to TRBJ2-4, with unresolved D. Trimming removed 2 bases from V and 2 bases from J, with 16 bases in between. This CDR3 is 17 amino acids long. CDR1 and CDR2 (germline): SGHTA, FQGNSA. The CDR3 sequence is CASSLRVATMSKNIQYF. The CDR3, as DNA: TGTGCCAGCAGCTTACGGGTGGCTACCATGTCCAAAAACATTCAGTACTTC.

This clone was picked up one time. The V gene is TRBV13, the J gene TRBJ1-2; TRBD1 agrees at 8 bases. CDR3 length: 19 amino acids. Trimming cost V 1 base and J 3 bases; bases outside gene matches: 16. CDR1 PRHDT and CDR2 FYEKMQ come from the germline V gene (reference sequence). For the CDR3, the DNA is TGTGCCAGCAGCTTAGAGAGGCGCCAGGGGGCGGAAAGGGACTATGGCTACACCTTC. Protein product: CASSLERRQGAERDYGYTF.

The chain links TRBV6-5 to TRBJ1-3; D is possibly TRBD1 (5 bases). Germline values: CDR1 MNHEY, CDR2 SVGAGI. The CDR3 spans 13 residues. Trimming removed 5 bases from V and 8 bases from J, with 13 bases in between. The CDR3 loop is CASSIRGRDTIYF. The CDR3 bases are TGTGCCAGCAGTATAAGGGGCCGGGACACCATATATTTT.

The genes are TRBV28 and TRBJ1-4; 8 nucleotides match TRBD1. The V gene's germline CDR1 is MDHEN and CDR2 SYDVKM. CDR3 length: 14 residues. The trim removed 6 bases at V and 10 bases at J, leaving 10 bases unmatched. The CDR3 reads CASSVWDRLGKLFF. CDR3 nucleotides: TGTGCCAGCAGCGTATGGGACAGGCTAGGAAAACTGTTTTTT.

The chain joins TRBV4-1 to TRBJ2-7, with 7 positions matching TRBD2. Germline loops: CDR1 MGHRA, CDR2 YSYEKL. This CDR3 region has 16 residues. With V trimmed by 6 bases and J by 3 bases, 14 bases remained unmatched. The CDR3 protein is CASSPTSQRGLYEQYF. CDR3 nucleotides: TGCGCCAGCAGTCCTACCTCCCAGCGGGGACTCTACGAGCAGTACTTC.